This record looks at one T cell receptor (beta chain) sequence and its context. The CDR3 length is 13 residues. Trimming removed 5 bases from V and 4 bases from J, with 10 bases in between. The germline CDR1 and CDR2 sequences are KGHDR and SFDVKD. This sample is part of a study of blood T cell repertoires in COVID-19. Study background: The samples span acute and convalescent COVID-19 from the United States, Italy and Spain. The cDNA or gDNA used as material had been derived from T cells, B-cell-depleted T cells, or PBMCs.

Under the authors' procedure: Nucleated cell number was recorded as an estimate derived from reference gene primer amplification. Sequencing used immunoSEQ multiplex PCR; TCRdb keeps in-frame clones, though not all of them. That table gives V, J and clone size, and the DNA gave D and trimming. The sample lists approximately 170,000 clones, about 88% occurring once. The source material was peripheral blood. The chain joins TRBV24-1 to TRBJ2-5; D call uncertain. This clonotype was obtained from a man aged 55 to 70 with acute or convalescent COVID-19. In DNA, the CDR3 is TGTGCCACCAGTGGCTCTAGTACAGAGACCCAGTACTTC. This codes for CATSGSSTETQYF.